Below, 27 T cell receptor beta chains from the same sample are listed, as sequenced in a study of CD8 T cells in Susac syndrome. Roughly 0.45 to 1 ug RNA was reverse transcribed with random hexamers. Via MiXCR, TCRdb re-called the immunoSEQ multiplex PCR reads, giving one row per CDR3 protein. This table holds fewer than 200,000 distinct CDR3 sequences, approximately 93% found once. The sequenced sample was CD4+ T cells from PBMCs. The receptors stem from a human donor in good health.

This clonotype has more than one count but fewer than ten. The rearrangement uses TRBV4-1 and TRBJ1-3; no definite D call. The CDR3 contains 15 residues. Germline V gene data show CDR1 as MGHRA and CDR2 as YSYEKL. Trimming removed 4 bases at V and 0 bases at J, with 10 bases between. Here the CDR3 DNA reads TGCGCCAGCAGCCGCCTAGAGAGCTCTGGAAACACCATATATTTT. It codes for CASSRLESSGNTIYF.

The chain is built from TRBV19 and TRBJ2-5, with 8 positions matching TRBD2. There are 14 residues in the CDR3. Germline lookup yields CDR1 LNHDA and CDR2 SQIVND (reference sequence). V gave up 5 bases and J gave up 4 bases; unmatched junction bases: 6. For the CDR3, the DNA is TGTGCCAGTAGTCGGTCCGCGGGGGGAGAGACCCAGTACTTC. It specifies CASSRSAGGETQYF. Using reference TRBV19 and TRBJ2-5 for the parts outside the CDR3, the full variable domain is DGGITQSPKYLFRKEGQNVTLSCEQNLNHDAMYWYRQDPGQGLRLIYYSQIVNDFQKGDIAEGYSVSREKKESFPLTVTSAQKNPTAFYLCASSRSAGGETQYFGPGTRLLVL.

The rearrangement links TRBV12-3 or TRBV12-4 to TRBJ1-5, with 10 nucleotides matching TRBD1. The CDR3 runs to 18 residues. Trimming cost V 5 bases and J 2 bases; bases outside gene matches: 12. The CDR3 here is CASSTGTGAVLGNQPQHF. DNA of the CDR3: TGTGCCAGCAGTACCGGGACAGGGGCAGTTTTAGGCAATCAGCCCCAGCATTTT.

V is TRBV2 and J is TRBJ1-2, with D unclear. Looked up from germline, CDR1 is SNHLY and CDR2 is FYNNEI. V was cut by 0 bases and J by 4 bases, with 6 bases left in between. The CDR3 length is 13 residues. The CDR3 spells CASSEAEGYGYTF. DNA of the CDR3: TGTGCCAGCAGTGAAGCTGAGGGCTATGGCTACACCTTC.

The CDR3 sequence: CASSHEGGPYEQYF. The CDR3, as DNA: TGTGCCAGCAGCCATGAGGGGGGGCCCTACGAGCAGTACTTC. The chain employs TRBV7-8 and TRBJ2-7, with D perhaps matching TRBD2 (7 bases). This CDR3 is 14 amino acids long. Germline V gene sequence: CDR1 SGHVS, CDR2 FQNEAQ. V was trimmed by 5 bases and J by 2 bases, leaving 13 bases between them.

The rearrangement uses TRBV5-1 and TRBJ2-2, with 7 bases aligning to TRBD1. The V gene end was trimmed by 1 base and the J gene end by 4 bases; junction bases not matched to a gene: 7. Germline V gene data show CDR1 as SGHRS and CDR2 as YFSETQ. The CDR3 consists of 16 residues. CDR3 amino acids: CASSLRASGGTGELFF. The DNA of the CDR3 is TGCGCCAGCAGCTTGAGGGCCTCAGGGGGCACCGGGGAGCTGTTTTTT.

The chain employs TRBV13 and TRBJ2-7, with 7 nucleotides matching TRBD1. The CDR3 runs to 15 residues. The germline gives CDR1 PRHDT, CDR2 FYEKMQ (reference sequence). V dropped 0 bases and J dropped 2; count of bases not matched to a gene: 4. This CDR3 reads CASSLGDRLTYEQYF. In nucleotides, the CDR3 is TGTGCCAGCAGCTTAGGGGACAGGTTAACCTACGAGCAGTACTTC.

The chain joins TRBV5-1 to TRBJ2-5, with a weak D call TRBD2 (5 bases). The CDR3 covers 15 residues. The germline gives CDR1 SGHRS, CDR2 YFSETQ. V was pared by 4 bases and J by 3 bases, with 16 bases between. This chain's CDR3 is CASSREGLLKETQYF. In DNA form, the CDR3 reads TGCGCCAGCAGCCGGGAAGGGCTACTCAAAGAGACCCAGTACTTC.

V and J are TRBV5-1 and TRBJ2-5; D not resolved. Germline CDR1 and CDR2: SGHRS and YFSETQ. This CDR3 spans 11 amino acids. V was trimmed by 3 bases and J by 6 bases, leaving 6 bases between them. CDR3 sequence: CASSSEKTQYF. The CDR3 region has the DNA TGCGCCAGCAGCTCCGAGAAGACCCAGTACTTC.

The chain uses TRBV5-1 and TRBJ2-4; 9 bases fit TRBD1. The length of the CDR3 is 16 residues. The V segment lost 2 bases and the J segment 1 base; nucleotides outside the gene matches: 4. Germline CDR1 reads SGHRS; CDR2 reads YFSETQ. CDR3 residues: CASSLYRGQAKNIQYF. CDR3 DNA sequence: TGCGCCAGCAGCTTATACAGGGGGCAGGCCAAAAACATTCAGTACTTC. Variable domain in full (rest from reference TRBV5-1 and TRBJ2-4): KAGVTQTPRYLIKTRGQQVTLSCSPISGHRSVSWYQQTPGQGLQFLFEYFSETQRNKGNFPGRFSGRQFSNSRSEMNVSTLELGDSALYLCASSLYRGQAKNIQYFGAGTRLSVL.

In this sample, this clonotype turned up once. V usage is TRBV20-1 and J usage is TRBJ1-5; D perhaps matches TRBD1 (6 bases). Trimming took 6 bases from V and 0 from J, leaving 15 bases between them. The CDR3 is 15 residues long. Per germline, CDR1 DFQATT and CDR2 SNEGSKA (reference sequence). The CDR3 is CSAKRQGNSNQPQHF. The CDR3 DNA follows: TGCAGTGCCAAAAGGCAGGGGAATAGCAATCAGCCCCAGCATTTT.

The V gene is TRBV6-1, the J gene TRBJ2-3; 9 bases map to TRBD1. The CDR3 runs to 16 residues. From germline, CDR1 is MNHNS and CDR2 SASEGT. After removal of 6 bases from V and 4 bases from J, the junction contained 11 bases not matched to a gene. The CDR3 loop reads CASSRAGTGYADTQYF. CDR3 sequence (DNA): TGTGCCAGCAGCCGCGCCGGGACAGGGTATGCAGATACGCAGTATTTT.

On this clonotype: The junction departs from the called germline gene at one end, perhaps through a read error. The genes are TRBV30 and TRBJ1-1; D is unresolved. This CDR3 comprises 8 residues. Germline CDR1 GTSNPN, CDR2 SVGIG (reference sequence). CDR3 in amino acids: CAWETKVF. In DNA form, the CDR3 reads TGTGCCTGGGAAACCAAGGTCTTT.

V gene TRBV20-1 combines with J gene TRBJ1-5, with a tentative D call TRBD1 (6 bases). Germline V gives CDR1 DFQATT, CDR2 SNEGSKA (reference sequence). Trimming removed 6 bases at V and 5 bases at J, with 17 bases between. The CDR3 consists of 14 residues. CDR3 residues: CSAPGTREDQPQHF. The DNA for the CDR3 is TGCAGTGCGCCCGGGACACGCGAGGATCAGCCCCAGCATTTT.

The gene calls are TRBV6-2 or TRBV6-3 and TRBJ2-7; D is ambiguous. V shed 3 bases and J shed 3 bases, with 9 bases lying between them. The CDR3 covers 13 residues. The germline V gene has CDR1 MNHEY and CDR2 SVGEGT. The CDR3 coding sequence is TGTGCCAGCAGTTATACAAGGCACTACGAGCAGTACGTC. Translating gives CASSYTRHYEQYV.

The chain combines TRBV9 with TRBJ2-1, with 7 positions matching TRBD1. The trim removed 0 bases at V and 5 bases at J, leaving 8 bases unmatched. CDR1 is SGDLS and CDR2 is YYNGEE in the germline V gene. This CDR3 has 16 amino acids. CDR3 DNA sequence: TGTGCCAGCAGCGTAGGGCTCGGGACAGTCGACAATGAGCAGTTCTTC. Translating it yields CASSVGLGTVDNEQFF. The full variable domain, with the rest looked up from reference TRBV9 and TRBJ2-1, is DSGVTQTPKHLITATGQRVTLRCSPRSGDLSVYWYQQSLDQGLQFLIQYYNGEERAKGNILERFSAQQFPDLHSELNLSSLELGDSALYFCASSVGLGTVDNEQFFGPGTRLTVL.

This chain joins TRBV6-5 and TRBJ1-6, with D possibly being TRBD1 (5 bases). The CDR3 extends over 15 amino acids. Germline CDR1 is MNHEY and CDR2 is SVGAGI. The V and J ends lost 2 bases and 10 bases respectively, with 15 bases between them. The CDR3 nucleotides read TGTGCCAGCAGTTACGAGGGCAGGGCCGGGTCACCCCTCCACTTT. Protein: CASSYEGRAGSPLHF.

This clonotype was seen just once. The genes are TRBV7-9 and TRBJ1-2, with D possibly matching TRBD1 (6 bases). CDR1 is SEHNR, CDR2 FQNEAQ, per germline (reference sequence). There are 15 residues in the CDR3. The ends were cut back, 1 base at V and 8 bases at J, with 17 bases in the middle. CDR3 sequence reads: CASSLDGTGGEGYTF. The CDR3 region has the DNA TGTGCCAGCAGCTTAGACGGGACGGGGGGCGAAGGCTACACCTTC.

This clonotype was found a few times. The rearrangement uses TRBV6-1 and TRBJ2-2; 9 bases match TRBD1. CDR3 length: 14 amino acids. V dropped 8 bases and J dropped 4; count of bases not matched to a gene: 5. CDR1 and CDR2 (germline): MNHNS, SASEGT. The CDR3 DNA follows: TGTGCCAGCCGGGGACAGGGAGGCACCGGGGAGCTGTTTTTT. Translated: CASRGQGGTGELFF.

The chain carries TRBV12-3 or TRBV12-4 and TRBJ2-1; D not certain. V was trimmed by 3 bases and J by 3 bases, leaving 9 bases between them. The CDR3 consists of 14 residues. The CDR3 DNA follows: TGTGCCAGCAGTTTCCAGATAGGCTACAATGAGCAGTTCTTC. This codes for CASSFQIGYNEQFF.

The rearrangement joins TRBV23-1 to TRBJ1-4; D unclear. TRBV23-1 falls under the ORF class, with uncertain function. This CDR3 comprises 11 residues. Deletions cut 6 bases from V and 5 bases from J, with 4 bases between. The CDR3 reads CASSSNEKLFF. In DNA, the CDR3 is TGCGCCAGCAGCTCGAATGAAAAACTGTTTTTT.

The CDR3 DNA is TGTGCCAGCAGTTCCTCATTACGGGCGTTGGTGGAGACCCAGTACTTC. It encodes CASSSSLRALVETQYF. The chain joins TRBV6-5 to TRBJ2-5, with no clear D. CDR3 length: 16 residues. V dropped 4 bases and J dropped 5 bases, with 20 bases sitting between them. The germline V gene encodes CDR1 MNHEY and CDR2 SVGAGI.

The chain employs TRBV20-1 and TRBJ2-4; TRBD1 might be the D (6 bases). Trimming took 3 bases from V and 1 from J, leaving 19 bases between them. This CDR3 is 17 amino acids long. Germline V gene data show CDR1 as DFQATT and CDR2 as SNEGSKA (reference sequence). The CDR3 bases are TGCAGTGCTAGTCGGGACAACCCTTTGTTGGCCAAAAACATTCAGTACTTC. Its protein product is CSASRDNPLLAKNIQYF.

This chain connects TRBV6-2 or TRBV6-3 to TRBJ1-5, with unresolved D. The CDR3 has 12 amino acids. Germline V gene lookup returns CDR1 MNHEY and CDR2 SVGEGT. Trimming took 8 bases from V and 5 from J, leaving 10 bases between them. The CDR3, as DNA: TGTGCCAGCGGCACCACGGATCAGCCCCAGCATTTT. Its translation: CASGTTDQPQHF.

The chain couples TRBV2 to TRBJ2-7, with TRBD1 matching 7 bases. Germline trimming cut 7 bases from V and 6 bases from J; bases unmatched to any gene: 9. The CDR3 runs 13 residues. Looked up from germline, CDR1 is SNHLY and CDR2 is FYNNEI. The CDR3 sequence is CASTVRGTSEQYF. The CDR3 DNA follows: TGTGCCAGCACCGTCAGGGGGACAAGCGAGCAGTACTTC.

V gene TRBV25-1 combines with J gene TRBJ2-5; the match to TRBD1 covers 10 bases. The CDR3 loop spans 16 amino acids. With 4 bases clipped from V and 5 bases from J, the junction kept 10 bases outside the gene matches. Germline V gene sequence: CDR1 MGHDK, CDR2 SYGVNS. CDR3 sequence reads: CASSAYDRGRRETQYF. The CDR3 coding sequence is TGTGCCAGCAGTGCCTACGACAGGGGGCGGAGGGAGACCCAGTACTTC. Variable domain in full (rest from reference TRBV25-1 and TRBJ2-5): EADIYQTPRYLVIGTGKKITLECSQTMGHDKMYWYQQDPGMELHLIHYSYGVNSTEKGDLSSESTVSRIRTEHFPLTLESARPSHTSQYLCASSAYDRGRRETQYFGPGTRLLVL.

The CDR3 loop is CASSARTGRTGELFF. CDR3 DNA sequence: TGTGCCAGCAGTGCCCGGACAGGGCGGACCGGGGAGCTGTTTTTT. V and J are TRBV6-1 and TRBJ2-2; TRBD1 matches 8 bases. J lost 5 bases, V lost 4 bases, and 6 bases had no gene match. This CDR3 has 15 amino acids. Germline V gene sequence: CDR1 MNHNS, CDR2 SASEGT.